Listed below are T cell receptor beta chains from one sample, sequenced in a study of T-cell reconstitution after alpha-beta-depleted transplantation in children. TCRdb recomputed calls from the PCR reads with MiXCR, one row per CDR3 protein. This sample has about 110,000 distinct CDR3 sequences, with around a tenth found just once. Material: PBMCs from the stem cell graft donor, obtained from the stem cell graft. The receptors were sampled from a human donor who donated a stem cell graft to a child with acute lymphoblastic leukemia. CDR3s include the opening cysteine and the closing phenylalanine or tryptophan. The D gene is left open where the match is weak. Clone size is shown for a subset of rows, as once, few, many or a class of expanded clone.

D gene,clone size,CDR3 length,J gene,V gene,CDR3 DNA,CDR3 protein
TRBD1,many,17,TRBJ1-1,TRBV4-3,TGCGCCAGCAGCCAAGATTCCGGGACAGCAATGAACACTGAAGCTTTCTTT,CASSQDSGTAMNTEAFF
TRBD2,many,17,TRBJ2-2,TRBV5-1,TGCGCCAGCGACCCGACTAGCGGGGTCTCGAACACCGGGGAGCTGTTTTTT,CASDPTSGVSNTGELFF
TRBD1,many,11,TRBJ2-7,TRBV29-1,TGCAGCGGGGGACAGGGATACGAGCAGTACTTC,CSGGQGYEQYF
-,many,14,TRBJ2-3,TRBV5-1,TGCGCCAGCAGCTTGGAACAGGGTGGAGATACGCAGTATTTT,CASSLEQGGDTQYF
-,many,12,TRBJ1-4,TRBV3-1,TGTGCCAGCAGCCAGATCGCAGAAAAACTGTTTTTT,CASSQIAEKLFF
TRBD1,many,14,TRBJ2-7,TRBV20-1,TGCAGTGCTGGGGTTCGGACAGGGGCAAGAGAGCAGTACTTC,CSAGVRTGAREQYF
-,many,15,TRBJ2-3,TRBV7-9,TGTGCCAGCAGCTTAACCCGGGGTTTGGCAGATACGCAGTATTTT,CASSLTRGLADTQYF
TRBD2,many,15,TRBJ2-7,TRBV3-1,TGTGCCAGCAGCCTAGGACTAGCGGGGGCCTACGAGCAGTACTTC,CASSLGLAGAYEQYF
TRBD1,-,14,TRBJ1-6,TRBV6-1,TGTGCCAGCAAAAGGACAGGGCCCAATTCACCCCTCCACTTT,CASKRTGPNSPLHF
-,-,15,TRBJ1-5,TRBV6-1,TGTGCCAGCAGACGACTCAGCCAGGGAAACCAGCCCCAGCATTTT,CASRRLSQGNQPQHF
-,many,16,TRBJ2-7,TRBV28,TGTGCCAGCAGTTTCATACGTTTGGGCCTCTCCTACGAGCAGTACTTC,CASSFIRLGLSYEQYF
TRBD1,many,14,TRBJ1-1,TRBV27,TGTGCCAGCAGTTTCCGGGACAGTTCCACTGAAGCTTTCTTT,CASSFRDSSTEAFF
TRBD2,many,17,TRBJ2-1,TRBV19,TGTGCCAGTAGTATAGATCTAGGACTAGCGGGAGGCAATGAGCAGTTCTTC,CASSIDLGLAGGNEQFF
TRBD1,many,16,TRBJ1-4,TRBV2,TGTGCCAGCAGTGGACCACCGGGACAGGGGGGAGAAAAACTGTTTTTT,CASSGPPGQGGEKLFF
TRBD2,many,15,TRBJ2-1,TRBV28,TGTGCCAGCAGCCAGACTAGCGGGAGATTGTATGAGCAGTTCTTC,CASSQTSGRLYEQFF
-,many,18,TRBJ1-4,TRBV9,TGTGCCAGCAGCGTACACAGGGCGAAGCTATCGGCTAATGAAAAACTGTTTTTT,CASSVHRAKLSANEKLFF
TRBD1,many,16,TRBJ2-2,TRBV27,TGTGCCAGCAGTTTATCGGCAGGGGGACGAACCGGGGAGCTGTTTTTT,CASSLSAGGRTGELFF
-,-,13,TRBJ2-7,TRBV7-8,TGTGCCAGCAGCTTCTCCCCGGGCTACGAGCAGTACTTC,CASSFSPGYEQYF
-,many,13,TRBJ1-1,TRBV20-1,TGCAGGCCCGCCAGGGGCATGAACACTGAAGCTTTCTTT,CRPARGMNTEAFF
TRBD2,-,15,TRBJ2-1,TRBV11-2,TGTGCCAGCAGTCCAGCGGGGGGGTCCTACAATGAGCAGTTCTTC,CASSPAGGSYNEQFF
TRBD1,many,18,TRBJ1-2,TRBV7-2,TGTGCCAGCAGCCACCCCCGGGACAGGGGGCGGGGAAACTATGGCTACACCTTC,CASSHPRDRGRGNYGYTF
-,-,15,TRBJ1-5,TRBV28,TGTGCCAGCAGTTTTCTCCACAGGGACGATCAGCCCCAGCATTTC,CASSFLHRDDQPQHF
-,many,15,TRBJ1-1,TRBV3-1,TGTGCCAGCAGCCAAGGGACAGCCCCTCGGGCTGAAGCTTTCTTT,CASSQGTAPRAEAFF
TRBD2,many,16,TRBJ2-5,TRBV20-1,TGCAGTGCTAGAGATGGACTAGCGGGAGGGCAAGAGACCCAGTACTTC,CSARDGLAGGQETQYF
TRBD2,few,19,TRBJ2-1,TRBV6-2/TRBV6-3,TGTGCCAGCAGTCCTACTAGCGGGAGAAGGACTTCCCAAAAGAATGAGCAGTTCTTC,CASSPTSGRRTSQKNEQFF
TRBD1,many,15,TRBJ2-7,TRBV2,TGTGCCAGCAGTAGGGACAGCTCGGTAAGATACGAGCAGTACTTC,CASSRDSSVRYEQYF
-,many,14,TRBJ2-1,TRBV20-1,TGCAGTGTAGTTAGGGTCCCGAGCTACAATGAGCAGTTCTTC,CSVVRVPSYNEQFF
TRBD1,many,17,TRBJ2-4,TRBV27,TGTGCCAGCAGTACCCGACAGGGGGCGAAAACTTTCAGCATTCAGTACTTC,CASSTRQGAKTFSIQYF
TRBD1,many,15,TRBJ1-2,TRBV4-3,TGCGCCAGCAGCCATCGGACAGGCACTAACTATGGCTACACCTTC,CASSHRTGTNYGYTF
-,-,10,TRBJ1-4,TRBV21-1,TGTGCCAGCAGAACTAGGAAACTGTTTTTT,CASRTRKLFF
-,-,13,TRBJ2-7,TRBV27,TGTGCCGTCAGAGGGGGAGGACTAAACGAGCAGTACTTC,CAVRGGGLNEQYF
-,many,13,TRBJ2-3,TRBV5-1,TGCGCCAGCAGCAGGGGGGCCAGGGATACGCAGTATTTT,CASSRGARDTQYF
-,many,13,TRBJ2-3,TRBV27,TGTGCCAGCAGTTTAGGGTTGGGCGATACGCAGTATTTT,CASSLGLGDTQYF
-,many,12,TRBJ1-2,TRBV10-3,TGTGCCATCAGTGACAGTAACTATGGCTACACCTTC,CAISDSNYGYTF
TRBD1,many,16,TRBJ1-3,TRBV9,TGTGCCAGCAGCGTAGGGGACAGGGGCTCTGGAAACACCATATATTTT,CASSVGDRGSGNTIYF
-,few,12,TRBJ1-1,TRBV30,TGTGCCTGGAGCTATGTGAACACTGAAGCTTTCTTT,CAWSYVNTEAFF
TRBD1,few,14,TRBJ1-2,TRBV29-1,TGCAGCGTTGAAGTCGGGACAGTGACGTTTGGCTACACCTTC,CSVEVGTVTFGYTF